What follows is one TCR beta chain and its context. This specimen belongs to a study of blood T cell repertoires in COVID-19. Background on the study: Nucleic acid was either cDNA or gDNA, and it came from T cells, B-cell-depleted T cells, or PBMCs.

In the authors' methods: Estimated nucleated cell counts came from reference gene primer amplification. Data came from immunoSEQ multiplex PCR; TCRdb stores just in-frame clones and leaves some out. The D gene and trimming were derived from the DNA, and the V and J assignments and clone size from that table. Of hundreds of thousands of clones in the sample, roughly 90% were seen once. The TCR originated in a woman in her twenties or thirties with active or convalescent COVID-19. What was sequenced was peripheral blood.

The CDR3 coding sequence is TGCGCCAGCAGCCAAGGCGGTTTTGGCTATGGCTACACCTTC. Amino acids: CASSQGGFGYGYTF. V gene TRBV4-1 combines with J gene TRBJ1-2, with D uncertain. CDR1 and CDR2 (germline): MGHRA, YSYEKL. This CDR3 spans 14 amino acids. Trimming stripped 1 base from V and 4 bases from J, with 10 bases between.